This TCR beta chain was profiled in a study of control samples from healthy donors and cancer patients (TCRdb year 2020). Germline trimming: 5 bases from V, 0 bases from J; junction bases outside gene matches: 2. The CDR3 starts with the cysteine, ends with the phenylalanine, and has 15 residues. The only DNA kept is the CDR3, 45 bases in frame from the first base. Looking up the germline V gene (reference sequence) yields CDR1 SEHNR and CDR2 FQNEAQ. A remark on this clone: The specificity of this receptor is unknown. No quality values exist for individual bases; no much larger clone is one base distant. Other DNA sequences in this sample translate to the same CDR3.

Preparation of the library involved the immunoSEQ multiplex PCR assay. TCRdb mirrors the immuneACCESS table, restricted to in-frame sequences. Some clones are absent from its copies; in checked studies, under half trace to an unresolved V gene, and the reason for the others is unknown. For this sample there are some 100,000 clones; 80% to 90% appear just once. The ten largest clonotypes hold around 17% of the sample. The chain is encoded by TRBV7-9 joined to TRBJ2-1, and TRBD2 matches 9 of the central bases. This sequence was found in a woman aged 45-60 years in good health. The specimen was blood. The CDR3 is CASSRSGSSYNEQFF. The DNA reads TGTGCCAGCAGCCGTAGCGGGAGCTCCTACAATGAGCAGTTCTTC.